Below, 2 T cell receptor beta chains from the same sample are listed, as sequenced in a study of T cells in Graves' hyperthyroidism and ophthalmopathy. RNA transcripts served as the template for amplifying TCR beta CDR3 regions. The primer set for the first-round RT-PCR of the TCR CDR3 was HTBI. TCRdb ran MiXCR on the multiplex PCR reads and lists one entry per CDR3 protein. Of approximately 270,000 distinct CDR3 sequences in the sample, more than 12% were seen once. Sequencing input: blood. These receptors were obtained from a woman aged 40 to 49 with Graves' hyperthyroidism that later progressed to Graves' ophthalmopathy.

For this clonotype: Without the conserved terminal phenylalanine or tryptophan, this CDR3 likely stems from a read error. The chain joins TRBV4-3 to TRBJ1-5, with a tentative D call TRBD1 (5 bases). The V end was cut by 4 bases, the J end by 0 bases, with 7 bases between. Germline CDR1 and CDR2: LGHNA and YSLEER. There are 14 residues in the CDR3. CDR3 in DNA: TGCGCCAGCAGCCGGGACCCTAGCAATCAGCCCCAGCATTCT. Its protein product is CASSRDPSNQPQHS.

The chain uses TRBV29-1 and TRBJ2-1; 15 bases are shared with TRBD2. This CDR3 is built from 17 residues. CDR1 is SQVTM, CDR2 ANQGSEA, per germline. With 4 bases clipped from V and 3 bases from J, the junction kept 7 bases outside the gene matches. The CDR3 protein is CSVVGLAGGFNYNEQFF. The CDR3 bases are TGCAGCGTTGTCGGACTAGCGGGAGGGTTCAACTACAATGAGCAGTTCTTC.